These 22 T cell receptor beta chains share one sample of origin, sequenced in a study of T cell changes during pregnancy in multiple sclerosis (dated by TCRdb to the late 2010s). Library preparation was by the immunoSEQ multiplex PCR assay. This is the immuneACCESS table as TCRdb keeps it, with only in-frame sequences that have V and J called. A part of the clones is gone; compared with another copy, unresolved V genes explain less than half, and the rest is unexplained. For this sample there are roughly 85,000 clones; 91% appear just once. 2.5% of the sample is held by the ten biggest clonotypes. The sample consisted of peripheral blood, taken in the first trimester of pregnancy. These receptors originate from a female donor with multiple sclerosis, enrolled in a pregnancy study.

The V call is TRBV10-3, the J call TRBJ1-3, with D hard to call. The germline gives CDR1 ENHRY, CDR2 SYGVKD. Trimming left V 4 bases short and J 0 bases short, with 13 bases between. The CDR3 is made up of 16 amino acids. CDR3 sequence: CAISGLMAHSGNTIYF. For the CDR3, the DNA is TGTGCCATCAGTGGACTGATGGCACACTCTGGAAACACCATATATTTT.

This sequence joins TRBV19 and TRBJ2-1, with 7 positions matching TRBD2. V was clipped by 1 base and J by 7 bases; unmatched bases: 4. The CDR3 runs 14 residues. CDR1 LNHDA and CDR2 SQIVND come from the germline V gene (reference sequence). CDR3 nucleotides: TGTGCCAGTAGTATAGCGGGGACTAATAATGAGCAGTTCTTC. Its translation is CASSIAGTNNEQFF.

The DNA for the CDR3 is TGCGCCAGCAGCCAGGGGACAGGGGGTCGGAGGGGCTACACCTTC. It encodes CASSQGTGGRRGYTF. The V call is TRBV4-1, the J call TRBJ1-2, with TRBD1 matching over 11 bases. The CDR3 totals 15 residues. CDR1 and CDR2 (germline): MGHRA, YSYEKL. With 3 bases clipped from V and 8 bases from J, the junction kept 8 bases outside the gene matches.

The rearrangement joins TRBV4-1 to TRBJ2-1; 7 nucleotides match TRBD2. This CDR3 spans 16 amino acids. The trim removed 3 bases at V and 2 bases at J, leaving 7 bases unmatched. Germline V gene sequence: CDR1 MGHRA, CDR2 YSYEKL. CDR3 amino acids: CASSHRRGDPYNEQFF. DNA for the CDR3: TGCGCCAGCAGCCACAGACGGGGGGACCCCTACAATGAGCAGTTCTTC.

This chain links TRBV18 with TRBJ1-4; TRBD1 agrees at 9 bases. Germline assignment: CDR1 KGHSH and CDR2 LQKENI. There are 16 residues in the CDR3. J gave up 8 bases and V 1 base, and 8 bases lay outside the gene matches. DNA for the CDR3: TGTGCCAGCTCACCACAAACAGGGGGCGCCGGGGAAAAACTGTTTTTT. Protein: CASSPQTGGAGEKLFF. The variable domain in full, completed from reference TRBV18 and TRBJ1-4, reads NAGVMQNPRHLVRRRGQEARLRCSPMKGHSHVYWYRQLPEEGLKFMVYLQKENIIDESGMPKERFSAEFPKEGPSILRIQQVVRGDSAAYFCASSPQTGGAGEKLFFGSGTQLSVL.

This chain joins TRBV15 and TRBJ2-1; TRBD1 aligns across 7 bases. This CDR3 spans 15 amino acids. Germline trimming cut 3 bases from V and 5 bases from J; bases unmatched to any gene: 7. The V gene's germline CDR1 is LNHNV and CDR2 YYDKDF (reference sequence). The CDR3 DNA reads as TGTGCCACCAGCAGGGGACAGACAGGCAACAATGAGCAGTTCTTC. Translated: CATSRGQTGNNEQFF.

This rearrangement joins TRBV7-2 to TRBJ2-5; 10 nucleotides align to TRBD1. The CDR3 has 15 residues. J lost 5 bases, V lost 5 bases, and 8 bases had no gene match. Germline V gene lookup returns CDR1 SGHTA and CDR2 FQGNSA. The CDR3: CASSTQTGGLETQYF. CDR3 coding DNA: TGTGCCAGCAGCACCCAGACAGGGGGCCTGGAGACCCAGTACTTC.

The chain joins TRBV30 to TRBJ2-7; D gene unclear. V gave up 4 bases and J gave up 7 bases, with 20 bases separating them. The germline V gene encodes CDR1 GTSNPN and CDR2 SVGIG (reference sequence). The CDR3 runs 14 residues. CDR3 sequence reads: CAWTSSRPAREQYF. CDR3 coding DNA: TGTGCCTGGACGAGCTCGCGCCCTGCTCGGGAGCAGTACTTC.

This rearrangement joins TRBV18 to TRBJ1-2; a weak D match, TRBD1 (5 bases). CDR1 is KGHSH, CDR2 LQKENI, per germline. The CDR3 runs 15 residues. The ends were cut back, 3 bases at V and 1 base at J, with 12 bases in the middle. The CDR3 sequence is CASSPSVGVNYGYTF. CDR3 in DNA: TGTGCCAGCTCACCGTCGGTAGGGGTTAACTATGGCTACACCTTC.

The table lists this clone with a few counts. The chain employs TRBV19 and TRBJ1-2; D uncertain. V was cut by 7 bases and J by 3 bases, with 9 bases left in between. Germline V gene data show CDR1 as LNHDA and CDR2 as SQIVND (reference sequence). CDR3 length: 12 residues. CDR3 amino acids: CASTGGDYGYTF. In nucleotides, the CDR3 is TGTGCCAGTACCGGCGGAGACTATGGCTACACCTTC.

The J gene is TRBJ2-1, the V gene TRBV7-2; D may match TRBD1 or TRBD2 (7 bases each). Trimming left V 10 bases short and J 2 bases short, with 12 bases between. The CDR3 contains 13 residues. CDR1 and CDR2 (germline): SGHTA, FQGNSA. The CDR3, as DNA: TGTGCCACCAGGGGGGGGACCTACAATGAGCAGTTCTTC. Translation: CATRGGTYNEQFF.

In nucleotides, the CDR3 is TGTGCCAGCAGTGAAGGTCACGGGAGGTCCTACGAGCAGTACTTC. It specifies CASSEGHGRSYEQYF. The rearrangement uses TRBV6-1 and TRBJ2-7, with 7 nucleotides matching TRBD2. Germline values: CDR1 MNHNS, CDR2 SASEGT. Trimming took 1 base from V and 1 from J; bases not matched to a gene: 4. The CDR3 extends over 15 amino acids.

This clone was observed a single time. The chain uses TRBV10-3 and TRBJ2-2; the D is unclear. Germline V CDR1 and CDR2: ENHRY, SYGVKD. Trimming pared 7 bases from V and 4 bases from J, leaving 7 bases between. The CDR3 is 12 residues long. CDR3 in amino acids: CAIKVSTGELFF. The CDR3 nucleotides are TGTGCCATCAAAGTGAGCACCGGGGAGCTGTTTTTT.

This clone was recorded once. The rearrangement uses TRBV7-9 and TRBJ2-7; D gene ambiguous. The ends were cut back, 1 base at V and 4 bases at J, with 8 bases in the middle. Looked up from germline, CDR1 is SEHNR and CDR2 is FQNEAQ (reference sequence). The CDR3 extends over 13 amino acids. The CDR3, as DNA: TGTGCCAGCAGCTTAGGGGCGAGTTACGAGCAGTACTTC. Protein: CASSLGASYEQYF.

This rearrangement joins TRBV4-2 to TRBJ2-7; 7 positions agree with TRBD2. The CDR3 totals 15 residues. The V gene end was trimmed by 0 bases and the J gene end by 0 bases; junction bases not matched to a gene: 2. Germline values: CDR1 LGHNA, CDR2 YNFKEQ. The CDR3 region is CASSQERGSSYEQYF. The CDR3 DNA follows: TGTGCCAGCAGCCAAGAGCGCGGGAGCTCCTACGAGCAGTACTTC.

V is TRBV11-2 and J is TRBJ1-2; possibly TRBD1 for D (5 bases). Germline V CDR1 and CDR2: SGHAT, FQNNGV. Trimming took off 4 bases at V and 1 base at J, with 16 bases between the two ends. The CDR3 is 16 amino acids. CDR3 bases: TGTGCCAGCAGCTGGGCCCGGGCAGGGAATAACTATGGCTACACCTTC. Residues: CASSWARAGNNYGYTF.

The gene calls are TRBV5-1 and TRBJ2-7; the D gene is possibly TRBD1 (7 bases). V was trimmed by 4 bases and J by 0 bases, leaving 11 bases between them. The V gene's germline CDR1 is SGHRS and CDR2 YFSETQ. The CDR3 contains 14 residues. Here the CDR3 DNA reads TGCGCCAGCAGCGGGCGGGACAGCTCCTACGAGCAGTACTTC. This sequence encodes CASSGRDSSYEQYF.

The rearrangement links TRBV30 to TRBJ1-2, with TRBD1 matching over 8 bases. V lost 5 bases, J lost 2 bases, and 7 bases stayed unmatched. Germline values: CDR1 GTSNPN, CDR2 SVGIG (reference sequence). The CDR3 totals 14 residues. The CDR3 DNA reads TGTGCCTGGGCGCCGGGACAGGCAAACTATGGCTACACCTTC. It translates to CAWAPGQANYGYTF. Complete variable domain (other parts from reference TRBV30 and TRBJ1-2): SQTIHQWPATLVQPVGSPLSLECTVEGTSNPNLYWYRQAAGRGLQLLFYSVGIGQISSEVPQNLSASRPQDRQFILSSKKLLLSDSGFYLCAWAPGQANYGYTFGSGTRLTVV.

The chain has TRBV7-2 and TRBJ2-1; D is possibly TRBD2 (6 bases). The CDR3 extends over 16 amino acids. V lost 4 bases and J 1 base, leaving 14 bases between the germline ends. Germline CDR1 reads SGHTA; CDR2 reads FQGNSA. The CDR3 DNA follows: TGTGCCAGCAGCTCTAGTCTAGCGAAGTCCTACAATGAGCAGTTCTTC. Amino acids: CASSSSLAKSYNEQFF.

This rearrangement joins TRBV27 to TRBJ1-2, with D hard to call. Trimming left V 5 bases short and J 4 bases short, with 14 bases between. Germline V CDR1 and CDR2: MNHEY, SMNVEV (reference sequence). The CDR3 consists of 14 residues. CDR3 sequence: CASSPYDLGYGYTF. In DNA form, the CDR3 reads TGTGCCAGCAGTCCCTACGACCTAGGCTATGGCTACACCTTC.

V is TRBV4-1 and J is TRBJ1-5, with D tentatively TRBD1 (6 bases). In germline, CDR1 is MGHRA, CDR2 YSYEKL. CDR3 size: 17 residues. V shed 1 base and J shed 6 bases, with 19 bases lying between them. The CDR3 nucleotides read TGCGCCAGCAGCCAAGCGGGGGGCGCGGGTACAAGTCAGCCCCAGCATTTT. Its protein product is CASSQAGGAGTSQPQHF.

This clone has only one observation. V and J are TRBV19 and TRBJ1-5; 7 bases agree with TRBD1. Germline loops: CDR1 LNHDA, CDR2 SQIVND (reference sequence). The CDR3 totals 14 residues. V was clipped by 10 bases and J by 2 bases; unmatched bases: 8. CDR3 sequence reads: CATQTGIGNQPQHF. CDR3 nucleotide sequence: TGTGCCACACAGACAGGGATTGGCAATCAGCCCCAGCATTTT.